A selection of T cell receptor beta chains follows, all from one sample in a study of cytomegalovirus exposure and HLA in healthy donors. Clones were sequenced by immunoSEQ multiplex PCR, and TCRdb holds only the in-frame ones, with some missing. This repertoire shows nearly 300,000 clones, around 86% found once; its top ten account for 3.5% to 4.5%. Material for sequencing was PBMCs. The source of these receptors is a man aged 40-49 years in good health and CMV-seropositive. Both conserved end residues are part of each CDR3. The D gene is left open where the match is weak. Expanded clones get a size class; other rows say once, few or many, or leave the size out.

>.|TRBJ2-5|.|TRBV28
TGTGCCAGCAGTTTCGGAGGGAGGGAGACCCAGTACTTC
CASSFGGRETQYF
>.|TRBJ2-1|.|TRBV5-4
TGTGCCAGCAGCTTGGGCGGTTGGGATGAGCAGTTCTTC
CASSLGGWDEQFF
>.|TRBJ2-5|.|TRBV7-9
TGTGCCAGCAGCTTCAGGGTTACCCAGTACTTC
CASSFRVTQYF
>TRBD1|TRBJ1-4|.|TRBV27
TGTGCCAGCAGTTCGGACAGGGGTAAGGGTGAAAAACTGTTTTTT
CASSSDRGKGEKLFF
>TRBD1|TRBJ1-5|.|TRBV7-2
TGTGCCAGCAGCTTAGGGGGACAGGGTAATCAGCCCCAGCATTTT
CASSLGGQGNQPQHF
>.|TRBJ2-1|.|TRBV19
TGTGCCAGTAGTATCCTCAGGGACTCCTACAATGAGCAGTTCTTC
CASSILRDSYNEQFF
>TRBD1|TRBJ1-2|once|TRBV28
TGTGCCAGCAGTTCCACAGGGGAGGCCTACTATGGCTACACCTTC
CASSSTGEAYYGYTF
>TRBD2|TRBJ2-7|.|TRBV13
TGTGCCAGCAGCTCCGGGACTATCAGCTACGAGCAGTACTTC
CASSSGTISYEQYF
>.|TRBJ1-4|.|TRBV6-5
TGTGGTTCCAGGGGCGACTATAATGAAAAACTGTTTTTT
CGSRGDYNEKLFF
>.|TRBJ1-1|.|TRBV1
TGCACCAAATTGCCGGGACAGGGGGTTCAAATGAACACTGAAGCTTTCTTT
CTKLPGQGVQMNTEAFF
>TRBD1|TRBJ2-3|.|TRBV18
TGTGCCAGCTCACCCGGACAGGGGGCGACAGATACGCAGTATTTT
CASSPGQGATDTQYF
>TRBD1|TRBJ2-5|.|TRBV6-6
TGTGCCAGCAGTTTGAGGACAGGGGGAACCGAGACCCAGTACTTC
CASSLRTGGTETQYF
>TRBD2|TRBJ2-5|.|TRBV7-7
TGTGCTAGCAGCTTAGAGGTAGCGGGATGGGAGACCCAGTACTTC
CASSLEVAGWETQYF
>.|TRBJ2-7|.|TRBV6-1
TGTGCCAGCAGTGAACAGGAGGGGGGGAACGAGCAGTACTTC
CASSEQEGGNEQYF
>TRBD2|TRBJ2-1|.|TRBV7-3
TGTGCCAGCAGCTTGCGGGAGGGCCTAAATGAGCAGTTCTTC
CASSLREGLNEQFF
>.|TRBJ1-5|few|TRBV28
TGTGCCAGCAGTTTAGGGGGGGGCAATCAGCCCCAGCATTTT
CASSLGGGNQPQHF
>TRBD2|TRBJ2-7|.|TRBV28
TGTGCCAGCAGTTTAATCGGCGGGAGAGGGGCAAAAGTCTACGAGCAGTACTTC
CASSLIGGRGAKVYEQYF
>TRBD2|TRBJ2-2|.|TRBV29-1
TGCAGCGTGGGACTAGAAGACACCGGGGAGCTGTTTTTT
CSVGLEDTGELFF
>.|TRBJ2-3|.|TRBV10-3
TGTGCCATCAGTGAGCCGACACTAGGCATAAAACATTATACGCAGTATTTT
CAISEPTLGIKHYTQYF
>.|TRBJ1-1|few|TRBV2
TGTGCCAGCAGTGAAGACTATGGGAACACTGAAGCTTTCTTT
CASSEDYGNTEAFF
>TRBD2|TRBJ2-7|few|TRBV2
TGTGCCAGCAAGTTACTAGCGGGAGGAGACGAGCAGTACTTC
CASKLLAGGDEQYF
>.|TRBJ2-3|.|TRBV7-9
TGTGCCAGCAGCCGTCAGTCAGGGGCCAACACAGATACGCAGTATTTT
CASSRQSGANTDTQYF
>.|TRBJ1-1|.|TRBV5-4
TGTGCCAGCAGCTTTGGGCGGGACACTGAAGCTTTCTTT
CASSFGRDTEAFF
>TRBD1|TRBJ1-1|.|TRBV19
TGTGCCAGTAGTCAGGTGCAGGGGGCCACTGAAGCTTTCTTT
CASSQVQGATEAFF
>.|TRBJ2-1|.|TRBV5-4
TGTGCCAGCAGCGCCAGGGGTTACAATGAGCAGTTCTTC
CASSARGYNEQFF
>TRBD2|TRBJ2-7|.|TRBV10-3
TGTGCCACCCGTTCAGGACTAGCGGGAGACGAGCAGTACTTC
CATRSGLAGDEQYF
>TRBD2|TRBJ2-1|few|TRBV4-1
TGCGCCAGCAGCCGGGGCGAGGCTAGCGGGCCCGGCTATGAGCAGTTCTTC
CASSRGEASGPGYEQFF
>.|TRBJ2-5|.|TRBV25-1
TGTGCCAGCAGTGATCACGGACAAGGGGAAGAGACCCAGTACTTC
CASSDHGQGEETQYF
>.|TRBJ2-5|.|TRBV7-2
TGTGCCAGCAGCTTAGCCCTTACTAGAGCCGAGACCCAGTACTTC
CASSLALTRAETQYF